The 17 T cell receptor beta chains reported below all come from one sample, sequenced in a study of T cell changes during pregnancy in multiple sclerosis. Profiling relied on immunoSEQ multiplex PCR, and the TCRdb table lists in-frame clones only, not all of them. The top ten clones hold 5% to 5.5% of a sample with about 53,000 clones, around 89% of them seen once. The source was peripheral blood, collected after pregnancy. These receptors were taken from a female donor in good health, enrolled as a control in a pregnancy study.

The rearrangement joins TRBV28 to TRBJ1-4; D gene unclear. The CDR3 runs to 14 residues. CDR1 and CDR2 from the germline V gene are MDHEN and SYDVKM. The V end was cut by 2 bases, the J end by 8 bases, with 12 bases between. The CDR3 DNA is TGTGCCAGCAGTTTAGGGGTGCCGGGGGAAAAACTGTTTTTT. Protein product: CASSLGVPGEKLFF. Drawing the rest from reference TRBV28 and TRBJ1-4, the complete variable domain is DVKVTQSSRYLVKRTGEKVFLECVQDMDHENMFWYRQDPGLGLRLIYFSYDVKMKEKGDIPEGYSVSREKKERFSLILESASTNQTSMYLCASSLGVPGEKLFFGSGTQLSVL.

This chain links TRBV7-6 with TRBJ2-4; TRBD2 aligns across 11 bases. The germline gives CDR1 SGHVS, CDR2 FNYEAQ. The CDR3 has 18 residues. Losses at the gene ends were 4 bases for V and 3 bases for J; bases not matched to a gene: 11. In nucleotides, the CDR3 is TGTGCCAGCAGCTCCACATTAGCGGGAGGGCCCGGCAAAAACATTCAGTACTTC. This codes for CASSSTLAGGPGKNIQYF. Drawing the rest from reference TRBV7-6 and TRBJ2-4, the complete variable domain is GAGVSQSPRYKVTKRGQDVALRCDPISGHVSLYWYRQALGQGPEFLTYFNYEAQQDKSGLPNDRFSAERPEGSISTLTIQRTEQRDSAMYRCASSSTLAGGPGKNIQYFGAGTRLSVL.

The chain employs TRBV6-5 and TRBJ1-2; 7 bases agree with TRBD1. The germline gives CDR1 MNHEY, CDR2 SVGAGI. V was clipped by 6 bases and J by 5 bases; unmatched bases: 12. CDR3 length equals 15 residues. This CDR3 is CASSLRQGVRYGYTF. The CDR3 region has the DNA TGTGCCAGCAGCCTTCGGCAGGGGGTTCGATATGGCTACACCTTC.

The chain couples TRBV10-2 to TRBJ2-7; 10 positions match TRBD1. Germline lookup yields CDR1 WSHSY and CDR2 SAAADI. The CDR3 runs to 14 residues. Trimming removed 6 bases from V and 6 bases from J; junction bases left unmatched: 8. The CDR3 nucleotides read TGCGCCAGCAGGGGGACAGGGGTCCACCTCGAGCAGTACTTC. This gives the protein CASRGTGVHLEQYF.

The genes are TRBV18 and TRBJ2-7; D not certain. The CDR3 length is 17 residues. With 3 bases removed from V and 0 bases from J, the gap between germline ends came to 18 bases. CDR1 is KGHSH, CDR2 LQKENI, per germline. The CDR3 sequence is CASSPMAGPQFSYEQYF. In nucleotides, the CDR3 is TGTGCCAGCTCACCCATGGCAGGCCCTCAATTCTCCTACGAGCAGTACTTC.

The chain recombines TRBV9 with TRBJ2-3, with 7 bases aligning to TRBD2. The germline V gene has CDR1 SGDLS and CDR2 YYNGEE. V trimming: 7 bases; J trimming: 6 bases; junction bases outside the gene matches: 11. CDR3 length: 14 residues. The CDR3 protein is CASGVGGRSDTQYF. Written as DNA, the CDR3 is TGTGCCAGCGGAGTAGGCGGGAGAAGCGATACGCAGTATTTT.

The chain couples TRBV10-3 to TRBJ2-3; 9 bases are a match to TRBD1. The V gene end was trimmed by 6 bases and the J gene end by 0 bases; junction bases not matched to a gene: 4. This CDR3 region has 15 residues. Germline loops: CDR1 ENHRY, CDR2 SYGVKD. CDR3 coding DNA: TGTGCCATCAGCCGGGACAGGGACAGCACAGATACGCAGTATTTT. Translated, it gives CAISRDRDSTDTQYF.

This chain joins TRBV29-1 and TRBJ1-4; TRBD1 matches 7 bases. Germline V gene lookup returns CDR1 SQVTM and CDR2 ANQGSEA. CDR3 length: 13 residues. The J segment lost 7 bases and the V segment lost 5 bases, leaving 7 bases of the junction unmatched. CDR3 loop: CSVNTGEAEKLFF. In DNA form, the CDR3 reads TGCAGCGTTAACACAGGGGAGGCTGAAAAACTGTTTTTT.

The chain couples TRBV2 to TRBJ1-1; TRBD1 matches 8 bases. This CDR3 spans 14 amino acids. Trimming cost V 1 base and J 8 bases; bases outside gene matches: 6. CDR1 is SNHLY, CDR2 FYNNEI, per germline. CDR3 DNA sequence: TGTGCCAGCAGTGAAGGGAGGTGGGACAGGGAAGCTTTCTTT. Encoded protein: CASSEGRWDREAFF.

This rearrangement joins TRBV11-2 to TRBJ1-3; D is unresolved. CDR1 is SGHAT and CDR2 is FQNNGV in the germline V gene. V gave up 7 bases and J gave up 4 bases, with 17 bases separating them. The CDR3 contains 15 residues. The CDR3 coding sequence is TGTGCCAGCAACCCAACTAGAGTAGGAGGAAACACCATATATTTT. It translates to CASNPTRVGGNTIYF.

CDR3 loop: CASSSGTGSEQYF. For the CDR3, the DNA is TGTGCCAGCAGCTCCGGGACAGGGTCCGAGCAGTACTTC. The V gene is TRBV28, the J gene TRBJ2-7; 9 bases are a match to TRBD1. The germline CDR1 and CDR2 sequences are MDHEN and SYDVKM. V lost 6 bases, J lost 6 bases, and 6 bases stayed unmatched. The CDR3 runs to 13 residues. Together with reference TRBV28 and TRBJ2-7, the CDR3 gives the full variable domain: DVKVTQSSRYLVKRTGEKVFLECVQDMDHENMFWYRQDPGLGLRLIYFSYDVKMKEKGDIPEGYSVSREKKERFSLILESASTNQTSMYLCASSSGTGSEQYFGPGTRLTVT.

The chain carries TRBV6-4 and TRBJ2-1; 9 nucleotides align to TRBD2. The CDR3 sequence is 15 residues long. Losses at the gene ends were 6 bases for V and 9 bases for J; bases not matched to a gene: 12. Germline V gene lookup returns CDR1 MRHNA and CDR2 SNTAGT. CDR3 sequence: CASSPLAGVTSEQFF. CDR3 in DNA: TGTGCCAGCAGCCCCTTAGCGGGAGTTACGAGTGAGCAGTTCTTC.

The gene calls are TRBV6-1 and TRBJ1-3, with D uncertain. The CDR3 runs 14 residues. Germline CDR1 and CDR2: MNHNS and SASEGT. Trimming took 5 bases from V and 0 from J, leaving 8 bases between them. Here the CDR3 reads CASSRGNSGNTIYF. The CDR3 DNA reads TGTGCCAGCAGTAGAGGGAACTCTGGAAACACCATATATTTT.

The chain has TRBV5-1 and TRBJ1-6; 9 nucleotides line up with TRBD1. V trimming: 5 bases; J trimming: 5 bases; junction bases outside the gene matches: 5. The V gene's germline CDR1 is SGHRS and CDR2 YFSETQ. The CDR3 runs 15 residues. CDR3 sequence: CASSTGGPDNSPLHF. CDR3 coding DNA: TGCGCCAGCAGTACAGGGGGCCCGGATAATTCACCCCTCCACTTT.

The genes are TRBV4-2 and TRBJ2-6; D possibly corresponds to TRBD2 (5 bases). The CDR3 loop spans 15 amino acids. CDR1 and CDR2 from the germline V gene are LGHNA and YNFKEQ. V gave up 5 bases and J gave up 1 base, with 9 bases separating them. The CDR3 region is CASSSEGSGANVLTF. The CDR3 DNA is TGTGCCAGCAGCTCAGAGGGATCTGGGGCCAACGTCCTGACTTTC.

The chain is built from TRBV7-9 and TRBJ2-7; D is perhaps TRBD2 (6 bases). V lost 5 bases, J lost 3 bases, and 11 bases lay in between. The germline CDR1 and CDR2 sequences are SEHNR and FQNEAQ (reference sequence). The CDR3 contains 13 residues. The CDR3 nucleotides read TGTGCCAGCAGCCAGGAGGGAGACTACGAGCAGTACTTC. Translation gives CASSQEGDYEQYF.

The chain is built from TRBV9 and TRBJ2-4; D perhaps matches TRBD2 (5 bases). This CDR3 is built from 13 residues. The germline V gene encodes CDR1 SGDLS and CDR2 YYNGEE. V lost 7 bases and J 0 bases, leaving 8 bases between the germline ends. The CDR3 DNA sequence: TGTGCCAGCGGCGGACTAGCCAAAAACATTCAGTACTTC. Its protein product is CASGGLAKNIQYF.